The 28 T cell receptor beta chains listed next were all sequenced from one sample in a study of control samples from healthy donors and cancer patients. TCRdb keeps only in-frame clones here, not all; method: immunoSEQ multiplex PCR. Altogether 90,000 to 100,000 clones are present, 90% being singletons, with the ten largest covering 3.5% to 4.5%. The sample was blood. The receptors shown here come from a woman under 30 in good health.

The chain joins TRBV6-6 to TRBJ1-5; 10 bases agree with TRBD1. Per germline, CDR1 MNHNY and CDR2 SVGAGI (reference sequence). CDR3 length: 16 amino acids. The V segment lost 0 bases and the J segment 5 bases; nucleotides outside the gene matches: 4. CDR3 in amino acids: CASSYSADRGHQPQHF. The CDR3 nucleotides read TGTGCCAGCAGTTACTCCGCCGACAGGGGGCATCAGCCCCAGCATTTT.

This sequence joins TRBV5-1 and TRBJ2-7; TRBD2 aligns across 8 bases. This CDR3 has 18 amino acids. Germline V lookup: CDR1 SGHRS, CDR2 YFSETQ. V lost 1 base to trimming and J lost 0 bases; unmatched junction nucleotides: 12. The CDR3 reads CASSLYPGGPGGSYEQYF. The CDR3 DNA follows: TGCGCCAGCAGCTTGTATCCGGGGGGGCCCGGAGGCTCCTACGAGCAGTACTTC. Variable domain in full (rest from reference TRBV5-1 and TRBJ2-7): KAGVTQTPRYLIKTRGQQVTLSCSPISGHRSVSWYQQTPGQGLQFLFEYFSETQRNKGNFPGRFSGRQFSNSRSEMNVSTLELGDSALYLCASSLYPGGPGGSYEQYFGPGTRLTVT.

The V and J genes are TRBV6-5 and TRBJ1-2; possible D gene TRBD1, 6 bases. The CDR3 totals 11 residues. The V end was cut by 8 bases, the J end by 7 bases, with 11 bases between. The germline V gene has CDR1 MNHEY and CDR2 SVGAGI. The CDR3 DNA reads as TGTGCCAGCGGGGGGGCGCGTGGCTACACCTTC. Translated, it gives CASGGARGYTF.

This chain links TRBV4-2 with TRBJ1-1, with TRBD1 identical over 7 bases. This CDR3 is built from 15 residues. In germline, CDR1 is LGHNA, CDR2 YNFKEQ. V lost 2 bases to trimming and J lost 5 bases; unmatched junction nucleotides: 8. For the CDR3, the DNA is TGTGCCAGCAGCCAACTTCAGGGGGAGGGAACTGAAGCTTTCTTT. Translation: CASSQLQGEGTEAFF.

The chain has TRBV7-9 and TRBJ1-1; no clear D. V was clipped by 0 bases and J by 10 bases, with 15 bases between them. The germline CDR1 and CDR2 sequences are SEHNR and FQNEAQ (reference sequence). This CDR3 region has 14 residues. CDR3 in DNA: TGTGCCAGCAGCTTAGCGTCGGTGGGAGGCGTAGCTTTCTTT. It encodes CASSLASVGGVAFF.

The CDR3 spells CASTSSGVYYEQYF. Here the CDR3 DNA reads TGTGCCAGTACCTCTAGCGGGGTGTACTACGAGCAGTACTTC. The chain uses TRBV2 and TRBJ2-7, with 9 nucleotides matching TRBD2. CDR3 length: 14 residues. CDR1 is SNHLY, CDR2 FYNNEI, per germline. The trim removed 9 bases at V and 3 bases at J, leaving 9 bases unmatched. Combining the CDR3 with reference TRBV2 and TRBJ2-7 gives the whole variable domain EPEVTQTPSHQVTQMGQEVILRCVPISNHLYFYWYRQILGQKVEFLVSFYNNEISEKSEIFDDQFSVERPDGSNFTLKIRSTKLEDSAMYFCASTSSGVYYEQYFGPGTRLTVT.

The rearrangement uses TRBV3-1 (or the pseudogene TRBV3-2) and TRBJ2-5, with D hard to call. V dropped 1 base and J dropped 0 bases, with 9 bases sitting between them. Germline-derived CDR1 and CDR2 are LGHDT and YNNKEL (reference sequence). There are 15 residues in the CDR3. This chain's CDR3 is CASSQGSRYQETQYF. The CDR3 nucleotides read TGTGCCAGCAGCCAAGGCAGCCGGTACCAAGAGACCCAGTACTTC.

The table lists this clone with a count of one. The chain carries TRBV2 and TRBJ2-3; 8 bases are shared with TRBD2. The trim removed 3 bases at V and 4 bases at J, leaving 6 bases unmatched. The CDR3 extends over 15 amino acids. Germline assignment: CDR1 SNHLY and CDR2 FYNNEI. Here the CDR3 DNA reads TGTGCCAGCAGTGAGGCGGGGGGCGTCGCAGATACGCAGTATTTT. It codes for CASSEAGGVADTQYF.

V and J are TRBV19 and TRBJ1-3; tentative D call: TRBD1 (6 bases). Per germline, CDR1 LNHDA and CDR2 SQIVND (reference sequence). Trimming removed 6 bases at V and 8 bases at J, with 17 bases between. The CDR3 has 14 residues. CDR3 nucleotides: TGTGCCAGTAGCAAAGGGGGTTCGAGCGACACCATATATTTT. This translates into CASSKGGSSDTIYF. The whole variable domain, filled in from reference TRBV19 and TRBJ1-3, reads DGGITQSPKYLFRKEGQNVTLSCEQNLNHDAMYWYRQDPGQGLRLIYYSQIVNDFQKGDIAEGYSVSREKKESFPLTVTSAQKNPTAFYLCASSKGGSSDTIYFGEGSWLTVV.

The chain couples TRBV5-1 to TRBJ2-5; 7 nucleotides line up with TRBD2. Germline trimming cut 0 bases from V and 5 bases from J; bases unmatched to any gene: 1. CDR1 SGHRS and CDR2 YFSETQ come from the germline V gene. This CDR3 spans 13 amino acids. The CDR3 sequence is CASSLELAETQYF. The CDR3 DNA reads as TGCGCCAGCAGCTTGGAACTAGCGGAGACCCAGTACTTC.

This clone occurred once. The gene calls are TRBV6-6 and TRBJ1-1, with no clear D. The CDR3 has 13 residues. Per the germline V gene, CDR1 is MNHNY and CDR2 is SVGAGI (reference sequence). Trimming cost V 0 bases and J 4 bases, with 6 bases left between them. CDR3 nucleotide sequence: TGTGCCAGCAGTTACTCGGGCGGCACTGAAGCTTTCTTT. Its translation is CASSYSGGTEAFF.

The chain combines TRBV7-9 with TRBJ2-1, with 10 bases lining up with TRBD2. Germline values: CDR1 SEHNR, CDR2 FQNEAQ (reference sequence). The CDR3 sequence is 13 residues long. V trimming: 5 bases; J trimming: 10 bases; junction bases outside the gene matches: 5. The CDR3 DNA is TGTGCCAGCAGCGAAACTAGCGGGAAGGAGCAGTTCTTC. Translating gives CASSETSGKEQFF.

The chain links TRBV5-6 to TRBJ2-7; 10 bases map to TRBD2. Germline CDR1 and CDR2: SGHDT and YYEEEE. V shed 3 bases, J shed 6 bases, and the junction held 6 bases outside the gene matches. The CDR3 is made up of 14 amino acids. CDR3 in amino acids: CASSSGLASSEQYF. CDR3 coding DNA: TGTGCCAGCAGCTCGGGACTAGCGAGTAGCGAGCAGTACTTC.

This chain connects TRBV5-1 to TRBJ2-6, with D possibly TRBD1 on 6 matching bases. CDR1 is SGHRS, CDR2 YFSETQ, per germline. Trimming shortened V by 1 base and J by 2 bases, and 7 bases separated the two germline ends. CDR3 length equals 15 residues. DNA for the CDR3: TGCGCCAGCAGCTTGACAGGGACTGGGGCCAACGTCCTGACTTTC. Translating it yields CASSLTGTGANVLTF.

This clone was counted a single time. The chain employs TRBV27 and TRBJ2-1, with 10 bases aligning to TRBD2. The J segment lost 7 bases and the V segment lost 0 bases, leaving 9 bases of the junction unmatched. The germline V gene encodes CDR1 MNHEY and CDR2 SMNVEV (reference sequence). CDR3 length: 17 amino acids. CDR3 sequence (DNA): TGTGCCAGCAGTTTATCTCCAGCGGGGGGGCCGAGGAATGAGCAGTTCTTC. As protein: CASSLSPAGGPRNEQFF.

V is TRBV2 and J is TRBJ2-5, with 7 bases lining up with TRBD2. Germline V gene lookup returns CDR1 SNHLY and CDR2 FYNNEI. V shed 8 bases and J 4 bases; nucleotides not matched to a gene: 7. The CDR3 length is 13 residues. CDR3 DNA: TGTGCCAGCGGAGGAGCGGGGCGAGAGACCCAGTACTTC. Protein sequence: CASGGAGRETQYF.

This clone appeared once. V and J are TRBV6-6 and TRBJ2-7; the D is unclear. Germline V CDR1 and CDR2: MNHNY, SVGAGI (reference sequence). This CDR3 contains 15 residues. Trimming took 4 bases from V and 3 from J, leaving 16 bases between them. CDR3 in amino acids: CASSSPTGADYEQYF. The CDR3 nucleotides are TGTGCCAGCAGTTCCCCCACGGGCGCTGACTACGAGCAGTACTTC.

V and J are TRBV9 and TRBJ1-1; 7 nucleotides align to TRBD1. Germline V gene lookup returns CDR1 SGDLS and CDR2 YYNGEE. This CDR3 has 14 residues. Trimming took 9 bases from V and 8 from J; bases not matched to a gene: 16. CDR3 DNA sequence: TGTGCCACCAAAGCCCATTGGGACAGCTTAGAAGCTTTCTTT. It encodes CATKAHWDSLEAFF. Looking up the rest from reference TRBV9 and TRBJ1-1 gives the full variable domain: DSGVTQTPKHLITATGQRVTLRCSPRSGDLSVYWYQQSLDQGLQFLIQYYNGEERAKGNILERFSAQQFPDLHSELNLSSLELGDSALYFCATKAHWDSLEAFFGQGTRLTVV.

The V gene is TRBV3-1 (or the pseudogene TRBV3-2), the J gene TRBJ2-3; D is uncertain. V was trimmed by 2 bases and J by 2 bases, leaving 14 bases between them. There are 16 residues in the CDR3. Germline V CDR1 and CDR2: LGHDT, YNNKEL (reference sequence). DNA for the CDR3: TGTGCCAGCAGCCAAACACCAGATTCCTCCACAGATACGCAGTATTTT. Its protein is CASSQTPDSSTDTQYF.

Here the CDR3 reads CASSGSDLVRDYGYTF. The CDR3 DNA reads TGTGCCAGCAGTGGGTCCGACCTCGTCAGGGACTATGGCTACACCTTC. This chain links TRBV2 with TRBJ1-2; D might be TRBD1 (5 bases). Germline V lookup: CDR1 SNHLY, CDR2 FYNNEI. Trimming left V 4 bases short and J 3 bases short, with 18 bases between. This CDR3 contains 16 residues.

The chain recombines TRBV12-3 or TRBV12-4 with TRBJ1-2; D remains ambiguous. The CDR3 has 13 amino acids. V dropped 1 base and J dropped 3 bases, with 6 bases sitting between them. DNA of the CDR3: TGTGCCAGCAGTTTAGGGGATTACTATGGCTACACCTTC. Its translation: CASSLGDYYGYTF.

The gene calls are TRBV7-9 and TRBJ2-5, with D uncertain. The germline V gene has CDR1 SEHNR and CDR2 FQNEAQ (reference sequence). This CDR3 is 15 amino acids long. With 0 bases removed from V and 1 base from J, the gap between germline ends came to 9 bases. CDR3 amino acids: CASSLATGVQETQYF. Here the CDR3 DNA reads TGTGCCAGCAGCTTAGCTACGGGTGTCCAAGAGACCCAGTACTTC.

The sample holds one count of this clone. The chain links TRBV6-5 to TRBJ2-1, with TRBD1 matching 7 bases. The V segment lost 7 bases and the J segment 3 bases; nucleotides outside the gene matches: 6. The CDR3 consists of 14 residues. In germline, CDR1 is MNHEY, CDR2 SVGAGI. The CDR3 protein is CASTPGTVYNEQFF. As DNA, the CDR3 is TGTGCCAGCACCCCCGGGACAGTCTACAATGAGCAGTTCTTC.

J is TRBJ2-2 and V is TRBV5-1, with D tentatively TRBD2 (6 bases). There are 14 residues in the CDR3. V lost 0 bases and J lost 6, with 9 bases in between. Germline V gene data show CDR1 as SGHRS and CDR2 as YFSETQ. CDR3: CASSLGLGAGELFF. In DNA form, the CDR3 reads TGCGCCAGCAGCTTGGGACTAGGGGCCGGGGAGCTGTTTTTT.

This clone was recorded only once. The rearrangement joins TRBV5-1 to TRBJ1-1; D is uncertain. V was cut by 2 bases and J by 2 bases, with 13 bases left in between. Germline values: CDR1 SGHRS, CDR2 YFSETQ. The CDR3 has 15 residues. CDR3 DNA sequence: TGCGCCAGCAGCTTTAACACACCCACCAACACTGAAGCTTTCTTT. Protein sequence: CASSFNTPTNTEAFF.

This rearrangement joins TRBV9 to TRBJ2-5, with D tentatively TRBD2 (5 bases). The CDR3 spans 15 residues. The germline V and J ends were trimmed by 0 bases and 0 bases, with 9 bases remaining between them. Germline assignment: CDR1 SGDLS and CDR2 YYNGEE. CDR3 loop: CASSVGRGYQETQYF. The CDR3 DNA reads as TGTGCCAGCAGCGTAGGCCGGGGATACCAAGAGACCCAGTACTTC.

The chain combines TRBV19 with TRBJ2-3; 15 bases fit TRBD2. CDR1 and CDR2 (germline): LNHDA, SQIVND (reference sequence). After removal of 3 bases from V and 1 base from J, the junction contained 8 bases not matched to a gene. The CDR3 length is 19 residues. CDR3 in amino acids: CASSIGLAGGLQGTDTQYF. In DNA, the CDR3 is TGTGCCAGTAGTATCGGACTAGCGGGGGGGCTCCAGGGCACAGATACGCAGTATTTT.

This clone is a singleton in its sample. The CDR3 loop reads CASSLGTPGYTF. The CDR3 DNA follows: TGTGCCAGCAGCTTAGGGACACCTGGCTACACCTTC. V usage is TRBV7-8 and J usage is TRBJ1-2, with D tentatively TRBD1 (5 bases). V was trimmed by 1 base and J by 7 bases, leaving 7 bases between them. This CDR3 is 12 amino acids long. The germline CDR1 and CDR2 sequences are SGHVS and FQNEAQ.